The 11 T cell receptor beta chains presented below share a single source sample, sequenced in a study of cytomegalovirus exposure and HLA in healthy donors. 60 Vbeta and 13 Jbeta primers were used in PCR. Clones were read by immunoSEQ multiplex PCR, and TCRdb kept only the in-frame ones, dropping some. Of about 190,000 clones listed, more than 70% are singletons. Sequenced: PBMCs. These receptor sequences come from a man between 25 and 39 years old in good health and CMV-seropositive.

V usage is TRBV7-2 and J usage is TRBJ2-1, with 10 bases identical to TRBD1. Trimming cost V 5 bases and J 9 bases; bases outside gene matches: 10. The CDR3 covers 15 residues. CDR1 is SGHTA, CDR2 FQGNSA, per germline. In DNA form, the CDR3 reads TGTGCCAGCAGCCTGGGACAGGGGCGTTCAAGTGAGCAGTTCTTC. This encodes CASSLGQGRSSEQFF.

The genes are TRBV7-9 and TRBJ2-1, with 10 positions matching TRBD2. This CDR3 spans 14 amino acids. Losses at the gene ends were 5 bases for V and 5 bases for J; bases not matched to a gene: 3. Germline CDR1 and CDR2: SEHNR and FQNEAQ (reference sequence). The CDR3 region is CASSTLAGDNEQFF. CDR3 DNA: TGTGCCAGCAGCACGCTAGCGGGAGACAATGAGCAGTTCTTC. Full variable domain (rest looked up from reference TRBV7-9 and TRBJ2-1): DTGVSQNPRHKITKRGQNVTFRCDPISEHNRLYWYRQTLGQGPEFLTYFQNEAQLEKSRLLSDRFSAERPKGSFSTLEIQRTEQGDSAMYLCASSTLAGDNEQFFGPGTRLTVL.

This clone has a handful of counts. The J gene is TRBJ2-2, the V gene TRBV19; TRBD1 is a possible D gene (5 bases). The CDR3 runs 14 residues. Germline assignment: CDR1 LNHDA and CDR2 SQIVND (reference sequence). Trimming pared 2 bases from V and 1 base from J, leaving 5 bases between. As DNA, the CDR3 is TGTGCCAGTAGTATAACAGGGAACACCGGGGAGCTGTTTTTT. Its translation: CASSITGNTGELFF.

V is TRBV28 and J is TRBJ1-2; 7 bases map to TRBD1. Germline CDR1 MDHEN, CDR2 SYDVKM. The junction had 11 bases not matched to a gene; V was cut back by 5 bases and J by 2 bases. CDR3 length: 16 amino acids. The CDR3 sequence: CASSLTGTASNYGYTF. The CDR3 coding sequence is TGTGCCAGCAGTCTGACAGGGACGGCGAGCAACTATGGCTACACCTTC.

Written as DNA, the CDR3 is TGCGCCAGCAGTGTAGGGGGACAGGGGAAATACGAGCAGTACTTC. Encoded protein: CASSVGGQGKYEQYF. This chain connects TRBV10-2 to TRBJ2-7; 10 bases are shared with TRBD1. CDR1 and CDR2 (germline): WSHSY, SAAADI. V lost 4 bases to trimming and J lost 4 bases; unmatched junction nucleotides: 7. The CDR3 spans 15 residues.

The chain recombines TRBV19 with TRBJ2-1; TRBD2 is a possible D gene (6 bases). The CDR3 contains 14 residues. CDR1 LNHDA and CDR2 SQIVND come from the germline V gene (reference sequence). V lost 3 bases, J lost 8 bases, and 14 bases lay in between. Here the CDR3 reads CASSIRTEGDEQFF. For the CDR3, the DNA is TGTGCCAGTAGTATCAGGACGGAGGGCGATGAGCAGTTCTTC. The full variable domain, with the rest looked up from reference TRBV19 and TRBJ2-1, is DGGITQSPKYLFRKEGQNVTLSCEQNLNHDAMYWYRQDPGQGLRLIYYSQIVNDFQKGDIAEGYSVSREKKESFPLTVTSAQKNPTAFYLCASSIRTEGDEQFFGPGTRLTVL.

This chain links TRBV10-3 with TRBJ1-1; TRBD1 aligns across 11 bases. The V gene end was trimmed by 6 bases and the J gene end by 5 bases; junction bases not matched to a gene: 5. Per the germline V gene, CDR1 is ENHRY and CDR2 is SYGVKD. The length of the CDR3 is 14 residues. CDR3 in DNA: TGTGCCATCAGGAGGGGACAGGGGGTGACTGAAGCTTTCTTT. Its protein is CAIRRGQGVTEAFF.

This sequence joins TRBV5-4 and TRBJ1-3; 7 nucleotides align to TRBD1. The CDR3 length is 17 residues. The germline V gene has CDR1 SGHNT and CDR2 YYREEE (reference sequence). With V trimmed by 1 base and J by 3 bases, 10 bases remained unmatched. CDR3 bases: TGTGCCAGCAGCTTGTTCCCCCGGGACAGTAATGGAAACACCATATATTTT. Encoded protein: CASSLFPRDSNGNTIYF.

The chain uses TRBV9 and TRBJ2-7; D might be TRBD1 (6 bases). Trimming removed 4 bases from V and 1 base from J, with 12 bases in between. The CDR3 runs to 14 residues. Per the germline V gene, CDR1 is SGDLS and CDR2 is YYNGEE. This chain's CDR3 is CASSPDQGSYEQYF. For the CDR3, the DNA is TGTGCCAGCAGCCCGGACCAGGGGTCCTACGAGCAGTACTTC.

V and J are TRBV7-6 and TRBJ2-7, with a possible D match to TRBD2 (5 bases). Trimming took off 1 base at V and 0 bases at J, with 7 bases between the two ends. The CDR3 spans 14 residues. The V gene's germline CDR1 is SGHVS and CDR2 FNYEAQ. The CDR3 DNA reads TGTGCCAGCAGCTTAGAAGGGAGCTCCTACGAGCAGTACTTC. Translating gives CASSLEGSSYEQYF.

The chain combines TRBV30 with TRBJ1-5; D may be TRBD1 (5 bases). Per the germline V gene, CDR1 is GTSNPN and CDR2 is SVGIG (reference sequence). The V end lost 2 bases, the J end lost 1 base, and 12 bases lay between the germline ends. The CDR3 consists of 15 residues. The CDR3 DNA follows: TGTGCCTGGAGTCCCCCCGGGGGGAGCAATCAGCCCCAGCATTTT. Translated, it gives CAWSPPGGSNQPQHF.